The rows below give T cell receptor beta chains drawn from one sample of a study of blood T cell repertoires in COVID-19. The repertoire was sequenced with immunoSEQ multiplex PCR; TCRdb's copy has only in-frame clones and lacks some. The repertoire includes roughly 150,000 clones, roughly 88% of them detected once, and over 8% sits in the top ten. The sample consisted of peripheral blood. These receptors all come from a woman in her forties or fifties with acute or convalescent COVID-19. Each CDR3 is given without its conserved first and last residue. The order of the fields is V gene, clone size, J gene, CDR3 protein. The size of a clone is reported for some rows only, either as once, few or many, or as a class for expanded clones.

v_call: TRBV7-2; clone_size: -; j_call: TRBJ1-6; cdr3_aa: ASSPNGLVHSPLH
v_call: TRBV19; clone_size: few; j_call: TRBJ2-1; cdr3_aa: ASSIGGVRGYNEQF
v_call: TRBV19; clone_size: -; j_call: TRBJ2-1; cdr3_aa: ASRRRDRDNEQF
v_call: TRBV20-1; clone_size: -; j_call: TRBJ2-7; cdr3_aa: SASHLAGVRYEQY
v_call: TRBV6-2/TRBV6-3; clone_size: -; j_call: TRBJ2-1; cdr3_aa: ASSSRTSGRNEQF
v_call: TRBV2; clone_size: -; j_call: TRBJ1-4; cdr3_aa: ASSDRVLERLF
v_call: TRBV14; clone_size: -; j_call: TRBJ2-7; cdr3_aa: ASSQVGNEQY
v_call: TRBV5-4; clone_size: -; j_call: TRBJ1-6; cdr3_aa: ASSPDRENSPLH
v_call: TRBV19; clone_size: -; j_call: TRBJ1-4; cdr3_aa: ATGNPTTNEKLF
v_call: TRBV18; clone_size: -; j_call: TRBJ2-7; cdr3_aa: ASSPVASTYEQY
v_call: TRBV7-3; clone_size: -; j_call: TRBJ1-6; cdr3_aa: ASSSSGYYNSPLH
v_call: TRBV7-2; clone_size: -; j_call: TRBJ1-3; cdr3_aa: ASSPPLYGNTIY
v_call: TRBV2; clone_size: once; j_call: TRBJ1-1; cdr3_aa: ASRRGIFTEAF
v_call: TRBV28; clone_size: once; j_call: TRBJ2-2; cdr3_aa: ASSRNRGLF
v_call: TRBV6-2/TRBV6-3; clone_size: once; j_call: TRBJ2-7; cdr3_aa: ASSKSPGGRAYEQY
v_call: TRBV29-1; clone_size: -; j_call: TRBJ1-1; cdr3_aa: SVEGGLTGGMNTEAF